These 21 T cell receptor beta chains came from one sample sequenced in a study of blood T cell repertoires in COVID-19. TCRdb's table, derived via immunoSEQ multiplex PCR, lists solely in-frame clones and lacks some. The table shows approximately 75,000 clones, with more than 70% occurring only once. The sample consisted of peripheral blood. These receptors came from a man aged 80 or over with acute or convalescent COVID-19.

This clone was seen a single time. V is TRBV3-1 (or the pseudogene TRBV3-2) and J is TRBJ2-1; 9 bases are shared with TRBD2. J gave up 15 bases and V 0 bases, and 6 bases lay outside the gene matches. The CDR3 has 13 residues. Germline-derived CDR1 and CDR2 are LGHDT and YNNKEL (reference sequence). The CDR3 nucleotides read TGTGCCAGCAGCCAAGAGGGCGGGACTAGCCTGTTCTTC. Protein product: CASSQEGGTSLFF.

This rearrangement joins TRBV20-1 to TRBJ2-1, with 12 bases fitting TRBD2. The V gene end was trimmed by 3 bases and the J gene end by 7 bases; junction bases not matched to a gene: 7. The CDR3 spans 15 residues. CDR1 is DFQATT, CDR2 SNEGSKA, per germline (reference sequence). The chain's CDR3 is CSASETSGRGNEQFF. CDR3 DNA: TGCAGTGCTAGTGAGACTAGCGGGAGAGGAAATGAGCAGTTCTTC.

Only one count was recorded for this clone. The CDR3 coding sequence is TGTGCCAGCCATCAGGCAGGGGAATTCTACGAGCAGTACTTC. It codes for CASHQAGEFYEQYF. The chain has TRBV28 and TRBJ2-7, with D possibly being TRBD1 (6 bases). Per the germline V gene, CDR1 is MDHEN and CDR2 is SYDVKM. CDR3 length: 14 residues. V was shortened by 8 bases and J by 3 bases, with 17 bases between the two germline ends.

The rearrangement uses TRBV18 and TRBJ2-7; 7 bases are a match to TRBD2. V shed 2 bases, J shed 2 bases, and the junction held 3 bases outside the gene matches. The germline gives CDR1 KGHSH, CDR2 LQKENI. The CDR3 is made up of 14 amino acids. Here the CDR3 DNA reads TGTGCCAGCTCACCAGCGGGGGACCCCTACGAGCAGTACTTC. Amino acids: CASSPAGDPYEQYF.

The genes are TRBV5-1 and TRBJ1-4; D possibly corresponds to TRBD1 (5 bases). V was pared by 5 bases and J by 2 bases, with 13 bases between. The CDR3 is made up of 15 amino acids. Looked up from germline, CDR1 is SGHRS and CDR2 is YFSETQ. CDR3 protein: CASRPTVSTNEKLFF. The CDR3, as DNA: TGCGCCAGCAGGCCGACAGTTTCTACTAATGAAAAACTGTTTTTT.

Only a few counts were recorded for this clone. The rearrangement uses TRBV14 and TRBJ1-2; 8 bases fit TRBD1. Germline V gene lookup returns CDR1 SGHDN and CDR2 FVKESK. The length of the CDR3 is 13 residues. V shed 4 bases, J shed 8 bases, and the junction held 6 bases outside the gene matches. The DNA for the CDR3 is TGTGCCAGCAGCCGAGACAGGGGAAACGGCTACACCTTC. The encoded protein is CASSRDRGNGYTF.

The rearrangement links TRBV28 to TRBJ2-7, with TRBD2 identical over 10 bases. The germline gives CDR1 MDHEN, CDR2 SYDVKM. The CDR3 runs to 15 residues. With V trimmed by 6 bases and J by 0 bases, 5 bases remained unmatched. As DNA, the CDR3 is TGTGCCAGCAGGGACCCTAGCGGGGGCTCCTACGAGCAGTACTTC. Its protein product is CASRDPSGGSYEQYF.

This chain links TRBV12-5 with TRBJ2-7; weak D call: TRBD2 (5 bases). This CDR3 has 15 amino acids. Germline assignment: CDR1 LGHNT and CDR2 FRNRAP. Trimming removed 4 bases from V and 4 bases from J, with 17 bases in between. In DNA, the CDR3 is TGTGCTAGTGGTTCCCGTAGTGGGGAGATATACGAGCAGTACTTC. This translates into CASGSRSGEIYEQYF.

The V and J genes are TRBV10-3 and TRBJ2-1, with 8 bases fitting TRBD2. Germline-derived CDR1 and CDR2 are ENHRY and SYGVKD. This CDR3 contains 15 residues. V was pared by 10 bases and J by 6 bases, with 14 bases of the junction left unmatched. The CDR3 region is CASRQAGVPINEQFF. The CDR3 DNA reads as TGTGCCAGCCGGCAAGCGGGAGTGCCTATCAATGAGCAGTTCTTC.

The rearrangement uses TRBV28 and TRBJ2-1, with D possibly matching TRBD1 (5 bases). V shed 5 bases and J shed 6 bases, with 11 bases lying between them. This CDR3 region has 13 residues. From germline, CDR1 is MDHEN and CDR2 SYDVKM. The CDR3 DNA is TGTGCCAGCAGTAAAGACAGACCCAATGAGCAGTTCTTC. Translation gives CASSKDRPNEQFF.

The chain couples TRBV11-3 to TRBJ1-6, with TRBD1 matching over 10 bases. Unmatched junction bases numbered 6, after V lost 5 bases and J lost 8 bases. Per the germline V gene, CDR1 is SGHNT and CDR2 is YENEEA. The CDR3 length is 15 residues. The CDR3 coding sequence is TGTGCCAGCAGCATGACAGGGGGCAGGGATTCACCCCTCCACTTT. Protein sequence: CASSMTGGRDSPLHF.

The chain employs TRBV5-6 and TRBJ1-2; possibly TRBD1 for D (6 bases). Germline V gene sequence: CDR1 SGHDT, CDR2 YYEEEE. The V gene lost 10 bases and the J gene lost 3 bases, with 19 bases spanning the gap. The CDR3 is 14 amino acids. The CDR3, as DNA: TGTGCCCTCAGGGGACCGGGTCGGGACTATGGCTACACCTTC. This translates into CALRGPGRDYGYTF.

The rearrangement links TRBV27 to TRBJ1-5, with 7 bases aligning to TRBD1. This CDR3 comprises 15 residues. Per germline, CDR1 MNHEY and CDR2 SMNVEV (reference sequence). After removal of 6 bases from V and 3 bases from J, the junction contained 8 bases not matched to a gene. In DNA, the CDR3 is TGTGCCAGCAGGCTCGTGACAGGGAACAATCAGCCCCAGCATTTT. It yields the protein CASRLVTGNNQPQHF.

V and J are TRBV19 and TRBJ2-5; 7 nucleotides agree with TRBD2. The length of the CDR3 is 14 residues. V lost 6 bases to trimming and J lost 7 bases; unmatched junction nucleotides: 11. Per germline, CDR1 LNHDA and CDR2 SQIVND (reference sequence). The CDR3 loop reads CASSRTRREATQYF. DNA for the CDR3: TGTGCCAGTAGCAGGACTAGAAGGGAGGCGACCCAGTACTTC.

This chain joins TRBV30 and TRBJ2-3; 8 bases fit TRBD2. The V gene's germline CDR1 is GTSNPN and CDR2 SVGIG (reference sequence). V was pared by 0 bases and J by 0 bases, with 5 bases of the junction left unmatched. The CDR3 sequence is 16 residues long. CDR3 sequence reads: CAWSVRGGLSTDTQYF. CDR3 DNA: TGTGCCTGGAGTGTACGGGGGGGCCTCAGCACAGATACGCAGTATTTT.

The rearrangement joins TRBV13 to TRBJ2-7; 9 bases fit TRBD2. This CDR3 has 14 amino acids. CDR1 is PRHDT, CDR2 FYEKMQ, per germline (reference sequence). The V and J ends lost 4 bases and 7 bases, in that order; junction bases with no gene match: 8. CDR3 region: CASSSGAGGGEQYF. CDR3 DNA: TGTGCCAGCAGCTCAGGAGCGGGGGGCGGGGAGCAGTACTTC.

The rearrangement links TRBV7-8 to TRBJ2-5; 11 bases align to TRBD1. This CDR3 region has 15 residues. From germline, CDR1 is SGHVS and CDR2 FQNEAQ. Trimming took 1 base from V and 5 from J; bases not matched to a gene: 3. The CDR3 coding sequence is TGTGCCAGCAGCTTAGGGGACAGGGGGTTTGAGACCCAGTACTTC. As protein: CASSLGDRGFETQYF.

This chain joins TRBV10-3 and TRBJ1-4; D gene unclear. The V and J ends lost 2 bases and 7 bases respectively, with 11 bases between them. The CDR3 totals 14 residues. From germline, CDR1 is ENHRY and CDR2 SYGVKD. The CDR3 DNA reads as TGTGCCATCAGTGAGGGGCCCGTGGCTGAAAAACTGTTTTTT. This sequence encodes CAISEGPVAEKLFF.

The CDR3 sequence: CASRDRGAYGYTF. The CDR3 DNA reads TGTGCCAGCAGGGACAGGGGGGCCTATGGCTACACCTTC. The chain joins TRBV2 to TRBJ1-2; 10 bases are shared with TRBD1. V lost 6 bases, J lost 4 bases, and 2 bases stayed unmatched. CDR3 length equals 13 residues. CDR1 SNHLY and CDR2 FYNNEI come from the germline V gene.

The genes are TRBV7-2 and TRBJ2-7, with a weak D call TRBD2 (5 bases). V was cut by 6 bases and J by 3 bases, with 18 bases left in between. The V gene's germline CDR1 is SGHTA and CDR2 FQGNSA. The CDR3 consists of 15 residues. The CDR3 DNA sequence: TGTGCCAGCAGAGCTTACGCGACTACAAACTACGAGCAGTACTTC. This translates into CASRAYATTNYEQYF.

A word on this clone: One junction end disagrees with the germline gene, perhaps due to a read error. The rearrangement joins TRBV28 to TRBJ2-7, with TRBD2 identical over 9 bases. The CDR3 loop spans 15 amino acids. Germline loops: CDR1 MDHEN, CDR2 SYDVKM. CDR3 amino acids: CASRNYAGGLYEQHF. In nucleotides, the CDR3 is TGTGCCAGCAGAAATTACGCGGGAGGGCTCTACGAGCAGCACTTC.